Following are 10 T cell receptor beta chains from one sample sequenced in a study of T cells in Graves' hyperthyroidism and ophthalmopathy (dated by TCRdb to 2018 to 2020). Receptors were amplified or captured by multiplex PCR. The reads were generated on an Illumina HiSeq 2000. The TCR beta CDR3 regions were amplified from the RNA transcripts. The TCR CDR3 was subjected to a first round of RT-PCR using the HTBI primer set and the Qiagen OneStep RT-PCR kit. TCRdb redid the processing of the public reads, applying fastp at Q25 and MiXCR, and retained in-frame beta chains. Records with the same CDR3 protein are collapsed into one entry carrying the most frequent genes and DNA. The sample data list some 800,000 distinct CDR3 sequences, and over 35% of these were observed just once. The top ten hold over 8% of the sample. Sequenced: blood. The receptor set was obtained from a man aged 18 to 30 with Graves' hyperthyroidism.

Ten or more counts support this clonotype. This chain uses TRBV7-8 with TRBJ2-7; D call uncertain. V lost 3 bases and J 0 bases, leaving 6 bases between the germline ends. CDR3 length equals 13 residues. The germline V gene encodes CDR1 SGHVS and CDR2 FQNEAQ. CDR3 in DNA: TGTGCCAGCAGCTTGTCCTACTCCTACGAGCAGTACTTC. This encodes CASSLSYSYEQYF.

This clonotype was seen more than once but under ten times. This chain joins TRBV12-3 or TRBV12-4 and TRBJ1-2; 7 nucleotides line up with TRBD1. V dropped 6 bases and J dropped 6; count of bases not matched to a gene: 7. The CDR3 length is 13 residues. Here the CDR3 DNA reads TGTGCCAGCAGACCGACAGGGTTAGATGGCTACACCTTC. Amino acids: CASRPTGLDGYTF.

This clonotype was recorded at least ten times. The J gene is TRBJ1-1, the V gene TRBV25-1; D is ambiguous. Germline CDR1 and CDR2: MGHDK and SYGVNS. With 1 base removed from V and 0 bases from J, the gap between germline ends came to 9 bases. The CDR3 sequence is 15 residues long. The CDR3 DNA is TGTGCCAGCAGTGAATTGGACGAGATGAACACTGAAGCTTTCTTT. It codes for CASSELDEMNTEAFF.

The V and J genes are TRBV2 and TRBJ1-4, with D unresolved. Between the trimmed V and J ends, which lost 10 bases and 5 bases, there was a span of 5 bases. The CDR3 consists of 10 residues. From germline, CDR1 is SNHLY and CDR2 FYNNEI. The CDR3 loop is CATWNEKLFF. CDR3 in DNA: TGTGCCACCTGGAATGAAAAACTGTTTTTT.

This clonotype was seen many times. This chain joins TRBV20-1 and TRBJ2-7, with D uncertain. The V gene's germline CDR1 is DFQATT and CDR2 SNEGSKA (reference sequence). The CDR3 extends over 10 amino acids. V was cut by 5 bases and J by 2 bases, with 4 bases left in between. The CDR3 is CSAQPYEQYF. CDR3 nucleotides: TGCAGTGCTCAGCCCTACGAGCAGTACTTC.

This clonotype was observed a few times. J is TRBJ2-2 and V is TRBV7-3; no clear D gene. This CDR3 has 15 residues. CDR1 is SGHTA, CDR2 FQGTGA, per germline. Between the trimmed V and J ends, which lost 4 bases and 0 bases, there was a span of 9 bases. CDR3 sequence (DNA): TGTGCCAGCAGCTCTCGACTGACGAACACCGGGGAGCTGTTTTTT. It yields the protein CASSSRLTNTGELFF.

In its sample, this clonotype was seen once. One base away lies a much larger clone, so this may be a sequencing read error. This CDR3 is CATSESVEAREETQYF. CDR3 in DNA: TGTGCCACCAGTGAGTCCGTGGAAGCGCGGGAAGAGACCCAGTACTTC. The chain recombines TRBV10-3 with TRBJ2-5, with D perhaps TRBD2 (5 bases). Germline V gene data show CDR1 as ENHRY and CDR2 as SYGVKD. This CDR3 has 16 residues.

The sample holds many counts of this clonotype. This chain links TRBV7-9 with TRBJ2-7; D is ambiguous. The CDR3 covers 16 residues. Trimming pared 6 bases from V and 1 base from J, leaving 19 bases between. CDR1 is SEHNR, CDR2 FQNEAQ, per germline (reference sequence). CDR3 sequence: CASSSTLVHGSYEQYF. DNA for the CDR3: TGTGCCAGCAGTTCAACCCTCGTACATGGTTCCTACGAGCAGTACTTC.

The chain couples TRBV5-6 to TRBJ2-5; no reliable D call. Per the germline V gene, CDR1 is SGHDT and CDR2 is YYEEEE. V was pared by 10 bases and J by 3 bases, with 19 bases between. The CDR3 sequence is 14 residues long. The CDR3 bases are TGTGCCTCTACGATAGGCCTCGTAAAAGAGACCCAGTACTTC. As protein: CASTIGLVKETQYF.

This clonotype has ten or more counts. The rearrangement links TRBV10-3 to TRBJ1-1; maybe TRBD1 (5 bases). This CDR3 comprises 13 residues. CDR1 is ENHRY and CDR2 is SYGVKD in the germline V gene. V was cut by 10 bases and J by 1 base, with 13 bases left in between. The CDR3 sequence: CATNRGGNTEAFF. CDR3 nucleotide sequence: TGTGCCACCAACCGGGGCGGGAACACTGAAGCTTTCTTT.